The clone carrying this TCR beta chain occurred many times. The CDR3 contains 17 residues. Losses at the gene ends were 2 bases for V and 0 bases for J; bases not matched to a gene: 7. Total RNA was isolated from each sample in quantities of at least 5 micrograms. The data were obtained in a study of blood T cells in healthy people across ages. Primed by a sample-barcoded 5' primer and a J-beta primer mix, a second PCR proceeded for about 6 to 11 cycles. Template switching added a 12-random-nucleotide identifier to every cDNA molecule. Every sample gave at least 2.5 million paired-end reads containing CDR3. A single record per CDR3 protein comes from TCRdb applying MiXCR to the 5' RACE reads. The profile covers more than 800,000 distinct CDR3 sequences, with about 28% appearing a single time and roughly a sixth taken by the ten largest.

Specimen: blood. The receptor was derived from a woman of 80 years or more in good health. The rearrangement links TRBV12-3 or TRBV12-4 to TRBJ1-1; 9 bases fit TRBD1. DNA for the CDR3: TGTGCCAGCAGTTTATACCGGGACAGGGCTATGAACACTGAAGCTTTCTTT. Translation: CASSLYRDRAMNTEAFF.